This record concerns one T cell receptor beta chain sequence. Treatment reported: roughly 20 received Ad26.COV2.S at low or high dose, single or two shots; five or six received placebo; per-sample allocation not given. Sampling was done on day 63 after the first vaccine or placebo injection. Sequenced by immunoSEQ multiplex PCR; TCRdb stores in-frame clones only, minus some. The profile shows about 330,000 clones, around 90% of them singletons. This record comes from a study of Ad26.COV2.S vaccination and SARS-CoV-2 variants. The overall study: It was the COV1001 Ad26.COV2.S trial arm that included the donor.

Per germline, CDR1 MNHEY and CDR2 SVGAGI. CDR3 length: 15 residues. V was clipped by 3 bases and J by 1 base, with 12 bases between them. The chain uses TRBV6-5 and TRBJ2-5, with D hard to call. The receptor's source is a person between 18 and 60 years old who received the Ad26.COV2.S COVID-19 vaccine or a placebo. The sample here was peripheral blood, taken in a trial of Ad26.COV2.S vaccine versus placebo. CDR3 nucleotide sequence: TGTGCCAGCAGTTATGAACCCCCAACCCAAGAGACCCAGTACTTC. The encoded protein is CASSYEPPTQETQYF.